These 14 T cell receptor beta chains share one sample of origin, sequenced in a study of T-cell reconstitution after alpha-beta-depleted transplantation in children (TCRdb year 2016). To prepare the library, PCR was applied. The run used an Illumina HiSeq 2500. Molecular barcoding was employed in the preparation of TCR libraries, with unique molecular identifiers being used to normalize TCRbeta repertoire quantification. TCRdb's own reprocessing of the public reads used fastp at Q25 and MiXCR and kept productive beta chains. Rows are unified per CDR3 protein, each entry keeping the most common DNA and genes. This sample gives under 85,000 distinct CDR3 sequences in total; over 15% of them show up just once. In total, the top ten clones hold about 51% of the sample. Sample treatment or condition, as interpreted from the label and publication: allogeneic hematopoietic cell transplantation with graft depleted of TCRalphabeta T cells and CD19 B cells.

Sequenced here: PBMCs, mostly from graft donor cells, sampled 360 days after TCRalphabeta/CD19-depleted stem cell transplant. The source is a male patient aged 2-9 years who had a stem cell transplant for acute lymphoblastic leukemia, so the T cells may come from the graft donor.

This clonotype was counted only a few times. V usage is TRBV11-2 and J usage is TRBJ2-7; D might be TRBD1 or TRBD2, each matching 5 bases. Germline-derived CDR1 and CDR2 are SGHAT and FQNNGV. V dropped 5 bases and J dropped 0 bases, with 14 bases sitting between them. The CDR3 consists of 15 residues. The CDR3 sequence is CASSARWGSSYEQYF. In nucleotides, the CDR3 is TGTGCCAGCAGCGCCAGATGGGGGAGCTCCTACGAGCAGTACTTC.

J is TRBJ1-5 and V is TRBV6-5; no definite D call. Trimming cost V 5 bases and J 8 bases, with 16 bases left between them. This CDR3 is built from 14 residues. The V gene's germline CDR1 is MNHEY and CDR2 SVGAGI. CDR3 nucleotide sequence: TGTGCCAGCAGTCTGGACGGGTTCGGGAAGCCCCAGCATTTT. Protein: CASSLDGFGKPQHF.

This clonotype was counted at least ten times. The CDR3 DNA reads TGTGCCACCAGCATACCCTGGGGAGAGACCCAGTACTTC. This gives the protein CATSIPWGETQYF. The chain has TRBV15 and TRBJ2-5, with D unresolved. The CDR3 is made up of 13 amino acids. The germline CDR1 and CDR2 sequences are LNHNV and YYDKDF (reference sequence). V dropped 4 bases and J dropped 4 bases, with 10 bases sitting between them.

The table lists this clonotype with a few counts. The rearrangement uses TRBV7-9 and TRBJ2-3; D might be TRBD2 (5 bases). Germline V gives CDR1 SEHNR, CDR2 FQNEAQ (reference sequence). This CDR3 has 15 residues. Trimming removed 6 bases at V and 3 bases at J, with 16 bases between. The CDR3 nucleotides are TGTGCCAGCAGTCCTGTGGCGGGTCGAACAGATACGCAGTATTTT. This sequence encodes CASSPVAGRTDTQYF.

The chain combines TRBV5-1 with TRBJ2-5; D unclear. With 4 bases removed from V and 1 base from J, the gap between germline ends came to 14 bases. Germline V gives CDR1 SGHRS, CDR2 YFSETQ. The CDR3 totals 15 residues. The CDR3 nucleotides are TGCGCCAGCAGCGCTAGGGCCCCCTCCCAAGAGACCCAGTACTTC. Translated, it gives CASSARAPSQETQYF.

The gene calls are TRBV10-2 and TRBJ2-2, with D possibly matching TRBD1 (5 bases). The CDR3 extends over 14 amino acids. V was shortened by 6 bases and J by 5 bases, with 13 bases between the two germline ends. CDR1 is WSHSY and CDR2 is SAAADI in the germline V gene. DNA for the CDR3: TGCGCCAGCAGAAACCAGGGCAGGACCGGGGAGCTGTTTTTT. Translated, it gives CASRNQGRTGELFF.

This clonotype was seen ten or more times. This chain links TRBV12-3 or TRBV12-4 with TRBJ2-1; the D gene is possibly TRBD2 (6 bases). Trimming took off 5 bases at V and 4 bases at J, with 12 bases between the two ends. CDR3 length equals 14 residues. CDR3 nucleotides: TGTGCCAGCAGTCCTCTGGCGGGGTACAATGAGCAGTTCTTC. This codes for CASSPLAGYNEQFF.

The V and J genes are TRBV2 and TRBJ2-7; TRBD2 might be the D (6 bases). Germline CDR1 SNHLY, CDR2 FYNNEI. Between the trimmed V and J ends, which lost 8 bases and 3 bases, there was a span of 11 bases. The CDR3 is 12 amino acids. The CDR3 region is CASGRTNYEQYF. The CDR3 DNA reads as TGTGCCAGCGGCAGGACTAACTACGAGCAGTACTTC.

This clonotype was observed a handful of times. The CDR3, as DNA: TGCAGCGTTGAGAGGGACAGGCAGTTCTTC. Translated: CSVERDRQFF. The V call is TRBV29-1, the J call TRBJ2-1; 7 bases map to TRBD1. The CDR3 sequence is 10 residues long. Germline lookup yields CDR1 SQVTM and CDR2 ANQGSEA. After removal of 3 bases from V and 12 bases from J, the junction contained 2 bases not matched to a gene.

The chain couples TRBV12-3 or TRBV12-4 to TRBJ2-3; TRBD2 might be the D (6 bases). The CDR3 contains 15 residues. The V end lost 7 bases, the J end lost 0 bases, and 14 bases lay between the germline ends. The CDR3: CASISGGKSTDTQYF. The CDR3 nucleotides read TGTGCCAGCATCTCAGGCGGGAAGAGCACAGATACGCAGTATTTT.

This clonotype has a handful of counts. V and J are TRBV5-1 and TRBJ2-7; weak D call: TRBD1 (6 bases). This CDR3 is 15 amino acids long. V lost 6 bases and J 1 base, leaving 17 bases between the germline ends. Germline V CDR1 and CDR2: SGHRS, YFSETQ. This CDR3 is CASNPTSGTSYEQYF. For the CDR3, the DNA is TGCGCCAGCAACCCGACTTCGGGGACATCCTACGAGCAGTACTTC.

This clonotype was counted a few times. This chain uses TRBV6-5 with TRBJ2-7; 10 bases fit TRBD1. The V and J ends lost 2 bases and 2 bases, in that order; junction bases with no gene match: 3. Germline lookup yields CDR1 MNHEY and CDR2 SVGAGI. The CDR3 sequence is 15 residues long. The DNA for the CDR3 is TGTGCCAGCAGTTACGTCGGACAGGGGGCCTACGAGCAGTACTTC. This encodes CASSYVGQGAYEQYF.

The sample holds many counts of this clonotype. The V call is TRBV7-9, the J call TRBJ1-5, with D unresolved. Germline CDR1 and CDR2: SEHNR and FQNEAQ (reference sequence). This CDR3 spans 13 amino acids. V shed 5 bases and J shed 5 bases, with 10 bases lying between them. The CDR3 is CASSQTADQPQHF. The CDR3 nucleotides are TGTGCCAGCAGCCAGACGGCGGATCAGCCCCAGCATTTT.

This clonotype was found a few times. The chain has TRBV24-1 and TRBJ2-3; D not certain. V was clipped by 2 bases and J by 8 bases, with 16 bases between them. The V gene's germline CDR1 is KGHDR and CDR2 SFDVKD. This CDR3 has 15 amino acids. The CDR3 bases are TGTGCCACCAGTGATTCCAAGACACCCCCGGGTACGCAGTATTTT. It yields the protein CATSDSKTPPGTQYF.